This T cell receptor beta chain was sequenced for a study of T cell responses to AZD1222 COVID-19 vaccine. Profiling relied on immunoSEQ multiplex PCR, and the TCRdb table lists in-frame clones only, not all of them. Of approximately 89,000 clones in the sample, 80% to 95% are singletons; the top ten hold 4.5%. Points on this clone: Its antigen is not identified.

Study-level findings and limits: Among spike-specific TCRs, nearly half reportedly target unmutated variant regions. It should be noted that donors were predominantly white British and more often female, and clonal diversity was possibly underestimated.

The receptor comes from an adult in good health. This specimen consisted of peripheral blood, obtained on day 0 of MenACWY control vaccination.

The CDR3 is CACAASGGGGYTF. The CDR3 DNA reads TGTGCCTGCGCCGCCTCGGGGGGCGGTGGCTACACCTTC. The chain combines TRBV30 with TRBJ1-2; D is possibly TRBD1 (6 bases). Germline CDR1 is GTSNPN and CDR2 is SVGIG (reference sequence). The CDR3 contains 13 residues. Trimming pared 6 bases from V and 7 bases from J, leaving 18 bases between.